This T cell receptor beta chain appears in the sequencing data of a study of cytomegalovirus exposure and HLA in healthy donors. Overall study context: HLA-typed donors were the source of 86 million or so unique TCRs held in an early data release. Study-level points and caveats: Cytomegalovirus status was reportedly diagnosed by the classifier with high specificity and sensitivity. Looking again later, the authors saw that most CMV-associated TCR beta chains seemed HLA-restricted.

Vbeta (60) and Jbeta (13) primers were used in the PCR. Sequencing was performed with immunoSEQ multiplex PCR; in TCRdb, only in-frame clones are kept and a portion is missing. Of about 170,000 clones listed, roughly 76% are singletons. The ends lost 4 bases at V and 0 bases at J; junction bases unmatched: 4. Germline V gene data show CDR1 as SGHRS and CDR2 as YFSETQ. The CDR3 sequence is 15 residues long. Among the donors, all were healthy bone marrow donors. On this clone itself: Its target is unknown.

The chain carries TRBV5-1 and TRBJ1-1; the match to TRBD1 covers 9 bases. Specimen: PBMCs. This clonotype was obtained from a woman younger than 30 in good health and CMV-seropositive. In nucleotides, the CDR3 is TGCGCCAGCAGCACGGACAGGGGAATGAACACTGAAGCTTTCTTT. It yields the protein CASSTDRGMNTEAFF.